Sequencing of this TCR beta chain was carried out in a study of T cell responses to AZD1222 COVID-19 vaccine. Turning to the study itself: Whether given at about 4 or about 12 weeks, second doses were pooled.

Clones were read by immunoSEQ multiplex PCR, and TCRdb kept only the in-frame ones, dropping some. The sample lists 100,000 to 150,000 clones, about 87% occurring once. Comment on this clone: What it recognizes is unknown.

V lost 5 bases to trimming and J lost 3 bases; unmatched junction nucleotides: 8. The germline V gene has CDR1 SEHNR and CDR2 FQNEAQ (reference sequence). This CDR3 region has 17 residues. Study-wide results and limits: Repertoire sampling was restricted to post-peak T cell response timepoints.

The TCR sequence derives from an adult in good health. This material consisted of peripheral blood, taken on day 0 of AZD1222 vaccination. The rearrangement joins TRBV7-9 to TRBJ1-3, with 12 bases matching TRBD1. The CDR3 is CASSRRGQGAFGNTIYF. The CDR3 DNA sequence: TGTGCCAGCAGCAGAAGGGGACAGGGGGCGTTTGGAAACACCATATATTTT.